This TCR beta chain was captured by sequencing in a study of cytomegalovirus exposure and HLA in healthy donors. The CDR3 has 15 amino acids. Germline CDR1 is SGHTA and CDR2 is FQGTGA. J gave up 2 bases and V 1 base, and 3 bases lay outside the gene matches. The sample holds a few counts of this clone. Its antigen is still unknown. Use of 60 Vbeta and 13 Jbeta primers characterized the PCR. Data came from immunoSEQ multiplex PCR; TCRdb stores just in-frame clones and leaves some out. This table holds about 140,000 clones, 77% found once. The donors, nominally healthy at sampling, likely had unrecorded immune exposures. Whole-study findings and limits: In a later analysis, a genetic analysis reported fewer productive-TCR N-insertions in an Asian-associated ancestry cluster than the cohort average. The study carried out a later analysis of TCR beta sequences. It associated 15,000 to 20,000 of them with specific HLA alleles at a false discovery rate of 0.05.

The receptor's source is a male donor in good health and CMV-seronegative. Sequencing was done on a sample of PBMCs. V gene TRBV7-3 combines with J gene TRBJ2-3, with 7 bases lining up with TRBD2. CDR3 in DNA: TGTGCCAGCAGCTTAAAGCGGGGACCCACAGATACGCAGTATTTT. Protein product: CASSLKRGPTDTQYF.